Listed below are T cell receptor beta chains from one sample, sequenced in a study of blood T cells in healthy people across ages. TCRdb re-derived calls from the 5' RACE reads in MiXCR, one entry per CDR3 protein. The repertoire has approximately 700,000 distinct CDR3 sequences, 32% of them found once; the top ten carry approximately 15%. The sequenced material came from blood. The origin of the receptors is an elderly woman in good health. The CDR3 runs from the conserved cysteine through the conserved F or W. The order of the fields is J gene, clone size, V gene, D gene, CDR3 protein, CDR3 DNA. D genes are given only for firm matches. Rows give clone size only sometimes, using once, few, many, or a class for an expanded clone.

TRBJ1-2 | few | TRBV4-3 | - | CASSQAGSPDYGYTF | TGCGCCAGCAGCCAAGCGGGGAGCCCGGACTATGGCTACACCTTC
TRBJ1-5 | - | TRBV24-1 | - | CATSLGEGGAPRHF | TGTGCCACCAGTCTCGGAGAAGGCGGGGCGCCCCGGCATTTT
TRBJ2-3 | - | TRBV4-1 | TRBD2 | CASSPRTSGSGDTQYF | TGCGCCAGCAGCCCCCGGACTAGCGGGAGTGGAGATACGCAGTATTTT
TRBJ2-1 | - | TRBV30 | TRBD1 | CAWSSPRRDRVPNEQFF | TGTGCCTGGAGCTCACCACGCCGGGACAGGGTACCCAATGAGCAGTTCTTC
TRBJ2-3 | once | TRBV7-2 | TRBD2 | CASSLVLAGRTDTQYF | TGTGCCAGCAGCTTAGTTCTAGCGGGGCGCACAGATACGCAGTATTTT
TRBJ2-7 | many | TRBV18 | - | CASSPLDGNYEQYF | TGTGCCAGCTCACCACTGGACGGAAACTACGAGCAGTACTTC
TRBJ1-4 | few | TRBV7-9 | - | CAGSFRLPTEEKLFF | TGTGCCGGCAGCTTTAGGTTACCGACGGAAGAAAAACTGTTTTTT
TRBJ1-1 | - | TRBV7-9 | - | CTSSFRTDNTEAFF | TGTACCAGCAGCTTCAGGACAGACAACACTGAAGCTTTCTTT
TRBJ2-1 | many | TRBV20-1 | - | CSAREGHEQFF | TGCAGTGCTAGAGAGGGCCATGAGCAGTTCTTC
TRBJ2-1 | many | TRBV2 | - | CASSERETHNEQFF | TGTGCCAGCAGTGAAAGAGAGACCCACAATGAGCAGTTCTTC
TRBJ2-1 | - | TRBV5-1 | - | CASSCPGTYNEQFF | TGCGCCAGCAGCTGCCCAGGGACCTACAATGAGCAGTTCTTC
TRBJ2-7 | - | TRBV24-1 | TRBD1 | CATSDQTGGISYNEHYF | TGTGCCACCAGTGATCAGACAGGGGGGATATCCTACAATGAGCACTACTTC
TRBJ2-7 | - | TRBV20-1 | - | CSASDNGQYF | TGCAGTGCTAGTGACAATGGGCAGTACTTC
TRBJ2-2 | many | TRBV18 | TRBD2 | CASSPWTSGTNTGELFF | TGTGCCAGCTCACCTTGGACTAGCGGGACTAACACCGGGGAGCTGTTTTTT
TRBJ1-2 | many | TRBV7-2 | - | CASSLVLGRAYTF | TGTGCCAGCAGCTTGGTCCTAGGGAGGGCGTACACCTTC
TRBJ1-4 | - | TRBV7-9 | - | CASSSDKINEKLFF | TGTGCCAGCAGCTCCGATAAGATTAATGAAAAACTGTTTTTT
TRBJ1-6 | few | TRBV3-1 | - | CASSGRGAYNSPLHF | TGTGCCAGCAGCGGTCGGGGGGCGTATAATTCACCCCTCCACTTT
TRBJ2-7 | many | TRBV5-1 | TRBD2 | CASSPGGTSGVSRAYEQYF | TGCGCCAGCAGCCCGGGCGGGACTAGCGGGGTCTCGAGGGCCTACGAGCAGTACTTC
TRBJ2-3 | many | TRBV7-9 | - | CASSLAITTDTQYF | TGTGCCAGCAGCTTAGCGATAACCACAGATACGCAGTATTTT
TRBJ1-5 | few | TRBV7-9 | - | CASSLKGVPGHKNQPQHF | TGTGCCAGCAGCTTAAAAGGGGTCCCGGGACACAAGAATCAGCCCCAGCATTTT
TRBJ2-2 | few | TRBV7-8 | - | CASSLNGGSVFF | TGTGCCAGCAGCTTAAACGGGGGTTCGGTGTTTTTT
TRBJ2-2 | few | TRBV10-3 | - | CAISDPQGLTPGELFF | TGTGCCATCAGTGATCCCCAGGGGTTAACACCCGGGGAGCTGTTTTTT
TRBJ2-7 | many | TRBV7-9 | TRBD1 | CASRHEGGKSYEQYF | TGTGCCAGCAGACACGAAGGGGGCAAATCCTACGAGCAGTACTTC
TRBJ2-5 | many | TRBV10-3 | TRBD2 | CAISDFAGGQETQYF | TGTGCCATCAGTGATTTCGCGGGGGGGCAAGAGACCCAGTACTTC
TRBJ2-4 | - | TRBV12-3/TRBV12-4 | - | CASSLVLAQNIQYF | TGTGCCAGCAGTTTAGTGCTGGCCCAAAACATTCAGTACTTC
TRBJ1-2 | many | TRBV27 | TRBD1 | CASRQGARGYTF | TGTGCCAGTAGACAGGGGGCGCGGGGCTACACCTTC
TRBJ1-5 | few | TRBV28 | TRBD1 | CASSDPGQGARQPQHF | TGTGCCAGCAGTGATCCGGGACAGGGGGCGCGTCAGCCCCAGCATTTT
TRBJ1-4 | - | TRBV3-1 | TRBD1 | CASREDRGNEKLFF | TGTGCCAGCAGGGAAGACAGGGGTAATGAAAAACTGTTTTTT
TRBJ2-4 | - | TRBV12-3/TRBV12-4 | - | CASNLMGRNIQYF | TGTGCCAGTAACCTTATGGGGCGGAACATTCAGTACTTC
TRBJ2-7 | many | TRBV20-1 | - | CSAPPGVSPFGEQYF | TGCAGTGCTCCCCCCGGGGTCTCCCCCTTCGGCGAGCAGTACTTC
TRBJ1-6 | many | TRBV6-5 | - | CASRTRTLRAALHF | TGTGCCAGCAGGACTAGGACCTTACGAGCAGCCCTCCACTTT
TRBJ2-1 | - | TRBV20-1 | - | CSAPDYDEQFF | TGCAGTGCCCCGGACTACGATGAGCAGTTCTTC
TRBJ2-7 | many | TRBV29-1 | TRBD1 | CSVGQTYEQYF | TGCAGCGTGGGACAGACCTACGAGCAGTACTTC
TRBJ1-1 | many | TRBV7-2 | - | CASSVRGTPLANTEAFF | TGTGCCAGCAGCGTTCGGGGGACCCCTTTGGCGAACACTGAAGCTTTCTTT
TRBJ2-1 | - | TRBV7-9 | - | CASSPWGGADNEQFF | TGTGCCAGCAGCCCCTGGGGGGGGGCGGACAATGAGCAGTTCTTC
TRBJ2-1 | many | TRBV5-1 | TRBD2 | CASSGGLAGRNEQFF | TGTGCCAGCAGCGGGGGACTAGCGGGGAGGAATGAGCAGTTCTTC
TRBJ1-2 | many | TRBV3-1 | - | CASSQGGLLGYTF | TGTGCCAGCAGCCAAGGAGGCCTCCTCGGCTACACCTTC
TRBJ1-6 | few | TRBV6-5 | TRBD1 | CASRGTGENSPLHF | TGTGCCAGCAGAGGGACAGGGGAAAATTCACCCCTCCACTTT
TRBJ2-7 | once | TRBV3-1 | TRBD2 | CASNQDGTSGSYEQYF | TGTGCCAGCAACCAAGACGGGACTAGCGGGTCCTACGAGCAGTACTTC
TRBJ2-1 | many | TRBV5-1 | - | CASSLWNGGLLNEQFF | TGCGCCAGCAGCTTGTGGAACGGGGGCCTTTTGAATGAGCAGTTCTTC
TRBJ2-5 | many | TRBV11-2 | TRBD2 | CASSAEALAGSGETQYF | TGTGCCAGCAGCGCCGAGGCTCTAGCGGGGAGTGGAGAAACCCAGTACTTC
TRBJ1-4 | few | TRBV30 | - | CAWSERGNEKLFF | TGTGCCTGGAGTGAGAGGGGGAATGAAAAACTGTTTTTT
TRBJ2-1 | many | TRBV5-1 | TRBD2 | CASSWLAGGPEQFF | TGCGCCAGCAGCTGGCTAGCGGGGGGGCCTGAGCAGTTCTTC
TRBJ2-1 | - | TRBV20-1 | - | CSARMLIRGDNEQFF | TGCAGTGCTAGGATGTTAATCCGGGGAGACAATGAGCAGTTCTTC
TRBJ1-2 | many | TRBV5-6 | - | CASSLAVITNYGYTF | TGTGCCAGCAGCTTGGCGGTGATTACTAACTATGGCTACACCTTC
TRBJ1-5 | many | TRBV5-5 | - | CASSLGGAGDQPQHF | TGTGCCAGCAGCTTAGGAGGGGCAGGGGATCAGCCCCAGCATTTT
TRBJ2-5 | many | TRBV15 | TRBD2 | CATSRWTSGDETQYF | TGTGCCACCAGCCGCTGGACTAGCGGGGATGAGACCCAGTACTTC
TRBJ2-3 | many | TRBV4-3 | TRBD2 | CASSQDYGGASSSTDTQYF | TGCGCCAGCAGCCAAGATTACGGGGGGGCCTCGTCTAGCACAGATACGCAGTATTTT
TRBJ2-5 | many | TRBV27 | - | CASSLSRGLGEQYF | TGTGCCAGCAGTTTATCCAGGGGCCTGGGGGAGCAGTACTTC
TRBJ1-2 | - | TRBV5-1 | TRBD1 | CVTKLGTARYGYTF | TGCGTCACCAAATTGGGGACAGCTCGCTATGGCTACACCTTC
TRBJ1-2 | many | TRBV5-1 | TRBD1 | CASSLTGGSDYGYTF | TGCGCCAGCAGCCTAACAGGGGGCAGCGACTATGGCTACACCTTC
TRBJ1-2 | - | TRBV6-6 | - | CASSYLAETNYGYTF | TGTGCCAGCAGTTACTTAGCAGAGACTAACTATGGCTACACCTTC
TRBJ1-2 | - | TRBV20-1 | TRBD1 | CSARDSGQVDYGYTF | TGCAGTGCTAGAGACTCGGGACAGGTGGACTATGGCTACACCTTC